One sample yielded the 18 T cell receptor beta chains listed below, sequenced in a study of T cells in Graves' hyperthyroidism and ophthalmopathy. Researchers took RNA transcripts and amplified the TCR beta CDR3 regions from them. The HTBI set primed first-round TCR CDR3 RT-PCR. TCRdb used MiXCR to reprocess the multiplex PCR reads, holding one entry per CDR3 protein. The sample yields over 150,000 distinct CDR3 sequences, about a sixth seen once. The specimen was blood. The receptor source for this set is a woman between 50 and 59 years old with Graves' hyperthyroidism.

This clonotype came up many times. This rearrangement joins TRBV28 to TRBJ1-2, with D tentatively TRBD1 (5 bases). CDR1 is MDHEN, CDR2 SYDVKM, per germline. The V gene lost 4 bases and the J gene lost 4 bases, with 13 bases spanning the gap. The CDR3 runs 14 residues. DNA of the CDR3: TGTGCCAGCAGTTCGGGACGGCGGGGCTATGGCTACACCTTC. Translating gives CASSSGRRGYGYTF.

This chain connects TRBV14 to TRBJ2-2; tentative D call: TRBD2 (5 bases). From germline, CDR1 is SGHDN and CDR2 FVKESK. V was trimmed by 1 base and J by 5 bases, leaving 17 bases between them. The CDR3 spans 17 residues. DNA for the CDR3: TGTGCCAGCAGCCAAGGGCACCGGGAAAAGCATACCGGGGAGCTGTTTTTT. Translated: CASSQGHREKHTGELFF.

In its sample, this clonotype was seen many times. V is TRBV12-3 or TRBV12-4 and J is TRBJ2-7, with unresolved D. Between the trimmed V and J ends, which lost 8 bases and 2 bases, there was a span of 13 bases. The CDR3 spans 13 residues. This CDR3 is CASAHPGAYEQYF. CDR3 bases: TGTGCCAGCGCACACCCTGGGGCCTACGAGCAGTACTTC.

This clonotype appeared many times. CDR3 in amino acids: CASSEAGQGETQYF. The DNA for the CDR3 is TGTGCCAGCAGTGAAGCGGGACAGGGCGAGACCCAGTACTTC. V and J are TRBV6-1 and TRBJ2-5, with 9 bases matching TRBD1. The V and J ends lost 0 bases and 5 bases, in that order; junction bases with no gene match: 1. CDR3 length equals 14 residues. CDR1 is MNHNS and CDR2 is SASEGT in the germline V gene.

In this sample, this clonotype turned up many times. V usage is TRBV20-1 and J usage is TRBJ2-7; D is ambiguous. CDR1 DFQATT and CDR2 SNEGSKA come from the germline V gene (reference sequence). This CDR3 region has 12 residues. V lost 3 bases and J 2 bases, leaving 8 bases between the germline ends. CDR3 DNA: TGCAGTGCTAGGGCTACCACCTACGAGCAGTACTTC. This encodes CSARATTYEQYF.

This clonotype was seen many times. This rearrangement joins TRBV2 to TRBJ2-2; the D gene is possibly TRBD1 (6 bases). Germline V lookup: CDR1 SNHLY, CDR2 FYNNEI. The CDR3 extends over 14 amino acids. V was shortened by 7 bases and J by 6 bases, with 15 bases between the two germline ends. The CDR3 is CASTAIDRSGELFF. The CDR3 nucleotides read TGTGCCAGCACTGCCATTGACAGGTCCGGGGAGCTGTTTTTT.

V is TRBV10-3 and J is TRBJ1-2; 7 bases agree with TRBD1. Germline CDR1 is ENHRY and CDR2 is SYGVKD. There are 13 residues in the CDR3. V was clipped by 6 bases and J by 3 bases; unmatched bases: 4. CDR3: CAISPGTDYGYTF. The CDR3 DNA reads TGTGCCATCAGCCCCGGGACAGACTATGGCTACACCTTC.

This clonotype is deemed medium-sized (0.01 to 0.1%). The rearrangement joins TRBV20-1 to TRBJ2-1; the match to TRBD2 covers 7 bases. CDR1 is DFQATT, CDR2 SNEGSKA, per germline (reference sequence). V shed 0 bases and J 6 bases; nucleotides not matched to a gene: 11. There are 16 residues in the CDR3. The CDR3 reads CSARDPRTSYSNEQFF. As DNA, the CDR3 is TGCAGTGCTAGAGATCCCCGGACTAGTTACAGCAATGAGCAGTTCTTC.

This clonotype was detected only a few times. The chain is built from TRBV24-1 and TRBJ1-5; 7 nucleotides line up with TRBD1. This CDR3 region has 14 residues. Germline assignment: CDR1 KGHDR and CDR2 SFDVKD. J was trimmed by 2 bases and V by 7 bases; bases with no gene match: 4. DNA for the CDR3: TGTGCCACCAGCGATACAGGGGGCAATCAGCCCCAGCATTTT. It encodes CATSDTGGNQPQHF.

There are many counts of this clonotype. The genes are TRBV29-1 and TRBJ2-3; D possibly uses TRBD1 or TRBD2 (6 bases each). CDR3 length: 13 residues. The V and J ends lost 5 bases and 1 base respectively, with 10 bases between them. From germline, CDR1 is SQVTM and CDR2 ANQGSEA. The CDR3 nucleotides are TGCAGCGTTAAGGGGGGAGGCACAGATACGCAGTATTTT. This encodes CSVKGGGTDTQYF.

The chain uses TRBV20-1 and TRBJ1-1, with D unclear. CDR1 is DFQATT, CDR2 SNEGSKA, per germline (reference sequence). The CDR3 contains 14 residues. The V and J ends lost 1 base and 0 bases respectively, with 9 bases between them. The CDR3 region has the DNA TGCAGTGCTAGAGTAGGAGGAGTGAACACTGAAGCTTTCTTT. Its translation is CSARVGGVNTEAFF.

This rearrangement joins TRBV5-1 to TRBJ1-1; TRBD1 is a possible D gene (6 bases). CDR1 is SGHRS and CDR2 is YFSETQ in the germline V gene. The CDR3 covers 15 residues. V dropped 2 bases and J dropped 6 bases, with 17 bases sitting between them. The CDR3 coding sequence is TGCGCCAGCAGCTTTAGACAGGCGGGGGACGCTGAAGCTTTCTTT. Its translation: CASSFRQAGDAEAFF. The full variable domain, in which reference TRBV5-1 and TRBJ1-1 provide the parts outside the CDR3, is KAGVTQTPRYLIKTRGQQVTLSCSPISGHRSVSWYQQTPGQGLQFLFEYFSETQRNKGNFPGRFSGRQFSNSRSEMNVSTLELGDSALYLCASSFRQAGDAEAFFGQGTRLTVV.

This clonotype was seen ten or more times. The chain links TRBV28 to TRBJ1-1, with D unresolved. In germline, CDR1 is MDHEN, CDR2 SYDVKM. Trimming removed 6 bases from V and 3 bases from J, with 8 bases in between. This CDR3 is built from 12 residues. CDR3 loop: CASRDQDTEAFF. CDR3 coding DNA: TGTGCCAGCAGAGACCAGGACACTGAAGCTTTCTTT.

V is TRBV27 and J is TRBJ1-1; D is undetermined. V lost 0 bases and J 2 bases, leaving 10 bases between the germline ends. Germline lookup yields CDR1 MNHEY and CDR2 SMNVEV (reference sequence). The CDR3 extends over 15 amino acids. Here the CDR3 DNA reads TGTGCCAGCAGTTTATCGGGATCTATCAACACTGAAGCTTTCTTT. Translation: CASSLSGSINTEAFF.

This clonotype was picked up many times. At one end the junction does not follow the germline gene, possibly because of a read error. The rearrangement links TRBV7-9 to TRBJ2-5; the D call may be TRBD1 or TRBD2 (6 bases each). The germline CDR1 and CDR2 sequences are SEHNR and FQNEAQ (reference sequence). The CDR3 covers 12 residues. The CDR3 DNA reads as TGTGCCAGCAACGTTCGAGGGGGGCTTCTAAACTTC. Protein product: CASNVRGGLLNF.

In nucleotides, the CDR3 is TGTGCCAGCAGCTTAGCACCAGCCGGTGGCTATGGCTACACCTTC. Protein: CASSLAPAGGYGYTF. V and J are TRBV7-9 and TRBJ1-2; D is undetermined. Germline values: CDR1 SEHNR, CDR2 FQNEAQ (reference sequence). Trimming pared 0 bases from V and 4 bases from J, leaving 12 bases between. The CDR3 has 15 amino acids.

The gene calls are TRBV12-3 or TRBV12-4 and TRBJ1-5, with TRBD1 matching over 11 bases. J gave up 5 bases and V 6 bases, and 3 bases lay outside the gene matches. The CDR3 is made up of 14 amino acids. The CDR3 nucleotides read TGTGCCAGCAGGCGGACAGGGGGCGATCAGCCCCAGCATTTT. It encodes CASRRTGGDQPQHF.

V gene TRBV20-1 combines with J gene TRBJ1-1; maybe TRBD1 (5 bases). Trimming cost V 2 bases and J 11 bases, with 24 bases left between them. Germline V lookup: CDR1 DFQATT, CDR2 SNEGSKA (reference sequence). The CDR3 extends over 15 amino acids. Written as DNA, the CDR3 is TGCAGTGCTAGACGGGAGGGATTGGGGCAACTGGTGGCTTTCTTT. This sequence encodes CSARREGLGQLVAFF.